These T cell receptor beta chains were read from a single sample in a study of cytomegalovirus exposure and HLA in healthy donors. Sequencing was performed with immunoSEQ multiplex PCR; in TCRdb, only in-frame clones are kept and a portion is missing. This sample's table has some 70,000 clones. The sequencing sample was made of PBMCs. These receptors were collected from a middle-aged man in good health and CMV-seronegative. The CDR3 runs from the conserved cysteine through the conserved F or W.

CASSRDIGRAEAFF | TRBJ1-1 | TRBV6-5
CASSRASGSNTGELFF | TRBJ2-2 | TRBV19
CASSSQGMNTEAFF | TRBJ1-1 | TRBV6-5
CASSPGGHEQFF | TRBJ2-1 | TRBV18
CASSISLAGAEEKTSVRFF | TRBJ2-1 | TRBV19
CAQGLDSYNEQFF | TRBJ2-1 | TRBV30
CASSTTGYSTDTQYF | TRBJ2-3 | TRBV27
CASADRGNYGYTF | TRBJ1-2 | TRBV12-5
CASSTTGDTQYF | TRBJ2-3 | TRBV19
CASSPGLVQETQYF | TRBJ2-5 | TRBV18
CASSSQTGGGLGYTF | TRBJ1-2 | TRBV7-2
CASSKTTGPGYNEQFF | TRBJ2-1 | TRBV21-1
CASSAGGEQFF | TRBJ2-1 | TRBV6-4
CASSFLGRNEQFF | TRBJ2-1 | TRBV28
CASSPTTIHTEAFF | TRBJ1-1 | TRBV10-1
CATSREKGWAEAFF | TRBJ1-1 | TRBV15
CASSIGTGVNYGYTF | TRBJ1-2 | TRBV27
CASSFGGAAYNEQFF | TRBJ2-1 | TRBV5-6
CASNRQTTPYEQYF | TRBJ2-7 | TRBV28
CASSLAATGGYSYEQYF | TRBJ2-7 | TRBV5-4
CASRAGQGYTEAFF | TRBJ1-1 | TRBV6-5
CSVGGTSGSYEQYF | TRBJ2-7 | TRBV29-1
CASSFSSGEPYNEQFF | TRBJ2-1 | TRBV7-2
CASSQGQGSAGNTIYF | TRBJ1-3 | TRBV7-9
CASSRGTRTGELFF | TRBJ2-2 | TRBV6-5
CASSAEALSGTEAFF | TRBJ1-1 | TRBV19
CASSAGRGFNQPQHF | TRBJ1-5 | TRBV2
CASRLAGTEAFF | TRBJ1-1 | TRBV5-8
CASSRWTGTNEKLFF | TRBJ1-4 | TRBV9
CASSPRASGGPYEQYF | . | TRBV4-1
CASSLGQGYGYTF | TRBJ1-2 | TRBV7-9
CASSQNNDDTIYF | TRBJ1-3 | TRBV5-1